The 29 T cell receptor beta chains reported below all come from one sample, sequenced in a study of sequential checkpoint blockade in melanoma. Profiled with immunoSEQ multiplex PCR; TCRdb holds only in-frame clones, not every one. Altogether some 16,000 clones are present, more than 85% being singletons, with the ten largest covering 24%. Specified treatment: randomized to nivolumab then ipilimumab (arm A) or the reverse (arm B). The sample consisted of CD8+ T cells sorted from blood (inferred from file names), taken from a patient given nivolumab and ipilimumab in sequence. These receptors came from a human donor with melanoma.

V gene TRBV9 combines with J gene TRBJ1-2, with D possibly matching TRBD1 (5 bases). The ends were cut back, 4 bases at V and 5 bases at J, with 6 bases in the middle. CDR1 SGDLS and CDR2 YYNGEE come from the germline V gene. This CDR3 is 11 amino acids long. The CDR3 is CASSSGYGYTF. For the CDR3, the DNA is TGTGCCAGCAGCTCAGGGTATGGCTACACCTTC.

V gene TRBV19 combines with J gene TRBJ1-2; D possibly corresponds to TRBD1 (6 bases). V lost 5 bases and J 4 bases, leaving 11 bases between the germline ends. Germline V lookup: CDR1 LNHDA, CDR2 SQIVND (reference sequence). The length of the CDR3 is 13 residues. The CDR3 loop is CASSPRTAYGYTF. The CDR3 DNA follows: TGTGCCAGTAGTCCGCGGACAGCCTATGGCTACACCTTC.

This chain joins TRBV5-4 and TRBJ2-7; 11 bases map to TRBD2. The junction had 6 bases not matched to a gene; V was cut back by 4 bases and J by 6 bases. Germline V lookup: CDR1 SGHNT, CDR2 YYREEE (reference sequence). The CDR3 consists of 14 residues. CDR3 protein: CASSGTSGRGEQYF. The CDR3 region has the DNA TGTGCCAGCAGCGGCACTAGCGGGAGAGGCGAGCAGTACTTC.

The V gene is TRBV5-8, the J gene TRBJ1-5, with D unresolved. Trimming stripped 3 bases from V and 0 bases from J, with 19 bases between. The CDR3 is 18 residues long. Germline assignment: CDR1 SGHTS and CDR2 YDEGEE. CDR3 nucleotides: TGTGCCAGCAGCTCCGGGATGTCCCCCTTCGGTAGCAATCAGCCCCAGCATTTT. This codes for CASSSGMSPFGSNQPQHF.

The chain recombines TRBV4-1 with TRBJ2-7; 9 bases map to TRBD1. CDR1 and CDR2 from the germline V gene are MGHRA and YSYEKL. V trimming: 4 bases; J trimming: 5 bases; junction bases outside the gene matches: 6. The CDR3 extends over 14 amino acids. The CDR3 reads CASSRTGQGDEQYV. DNA for the CDR3: TGCGCCAGCAGCCGGACGGGACAGGGAGACGAGCAGTACGTC.

This chain uses TRBV27 with TRBJ2-1; 7 bases align to TRBD2. Germline V lookup: CDR1 MNHEY, CDR2 SMNVEV (reference sequence). This CDR3 is built from 15 residues. V lost 7 bases to trimming and J lost 7 bases; unmatched junction nucleotides: 13. In DNA, the CDR3 is TGTGCCAGCACGCCGGTCGTCGGGGGGATGAATGAGCAGTTCTTC. Translating it yields CASTPVVGGMNEQFF.

The rearrangement joins TRBV5-6 to TRBJ1-2; 9 bases agree with TRBD1. Unmatched junction bases numbered 1, after V lost 0 bases and J lost 7 bases. In germline, CDR1 is SGHDT, CDR2 YYEEEE. The CDR3 is 13 residues long. The CDR3 sequence: CASSLVTGGGYTF. CDR3 DNA: TGTGCCAGCAGCTTGGTGACAGGGGGTGGCTACACCTTC. Full variable domain (rest looked up from reference TRBV5-6 and TRBJ1-2): DAGVTQSPTHLIKTRGQQVTLRCSPKSGHDTVSWYQQALGQGPQFIFQYYEEEERQRGNFPDRFSGHQFPNYSSELNVNALLLGDSALYLCASSLVTGGGYTFGSGTRLTVV.

In this sample, this clone turned up once. The gene calls are TRBV28 and TRBJ2-7, with 15 bases lining up with TRBD2. V lost 6 bases, J lost 7 bases, and 10 bases stayed unmatched. The CDR3 totals 16 residues. Germline V gene data show CDR1 as MDHEN and CDR2 as SYDVKM. The CDR3 region is CASSSPGLAGGVEQYV. CDR3 bases: TGTGCCAGCAGCTCTCCGGGACTAGCGGGGGGAGTGGAGCAGTACGTC.

The rearrangement uses TRBV19 and TRBJ1-5; 7 bases are a match to TRBD1. CDR3 length: 15 residues. V lost 6 bases and J lost 0; bases outside the gene matches: 5. Germline CDR1 and CDR2: LNHDA and SQIVND (reference sequence). CDR3: CASSATGNSNQPQHF. In DNA, the CDR3 is TGTGCCAGTAGCGCGACAGGGAATAGCAATCAGCCCCAGCATTTT.

The rearrangement uses TRBV10-3 and TRBJ1-2; D gene unclear. The germline V and J ends were trimmed by 1 base and 3 bases, with 6 bases remaining between them. The CDR3 consists of 13 residues. CDR1 is ENHRY, CDR2 SYGVKD, per germline. The CDR3 DNA sequence: TGTGCCATCAGTGAGTGGCAGGACTATGGCTACACCTTC. The encoded protein is CAISEWQDYGYTF.

The chain combines TRBV28 with TRBJ1-5; D might be TRBD1 (5 bases). CDR1 is MDHEN and CDR2 is SYDVKM in the germline V gene. V was pared by 2 bases and J by 7 bases, with 12 bases between. CDR3 size: 14 residues. The CDR3 region has the DNA TGTGCCAGCAGTTTAGTGGGGCGGAAACAGCCCCAGCATTTT. It encodes CASSLVGRKQPQHF.

This chain uses TRBV7-9 with TRBJ1-1; D possibly corresponds to TRBD1 (5 bases). From germline, CDR1 is SEHNR and CDR2 FQNEAQ (reference sequence). CDR3 length equals 12 residues. The V gene lost 3 bases and the J gene lost 6 bases, with 8 bases spanning the gap. CDR3 loop: CASSFTGAEAFF. The CDR3, as DNA: TGTGCCAGCAGCTTTACGGGGGCTGAAGCTTTCTTT. Variable domain in full (rest from reference TRBV7-9 and TRBJ1-1): DTGVSQNPRHKITKRGQNVTFRCDPISEHNRLYWYRQTLGQGPEFLTYFQNEAQLEKSRLLSDRFSAERPKGSFSTLEIQRTEQGDSAMYLCASSFTGAEAFFGQGTRLTVV.

The genes are TRBV4-1 and TRBJ1-3; the D gene is possibly TRBD1 (6 bases). V was cut by 3 bases and J by 2 bases, with 20 bases left in between. Germline V lookup: CDR1 MGHRA, CDR2 YSYEKL. This CDR3 is built from 18 residues. The CDR3 bases are TGCGCCAGCAGCCATACTCTTTCACAGGGACCCCCTGGAAACACCATATATTTT. It yields the protein CASSHTLSQGPPGNTIYF.

The chain recombines TRBV27 with TRBJ1-2; TRBD1 might be the D (5 bases). V was clipped by 0 bases and J by 4 bases, with 9 bases between them. Germline-derived CDR1 and CDR2 are MNHEY and SMNVEV (reference sequence). The CDR3 runs 14 residues. The CDR3 region has the DNA TGTGCCAGCAGTTTATCGGGGCAGGGCTATGGCTACACCTTC. Protein sequence: CASSLSGQGYGYTF.

The chain links TRBV5-4 to TRBJ1-1; TRBD1 matches at 7 bases. The CDR3 runs 14 residues. Germline values: CDR1 SGHNT, CDR2 YYREEE (reference sequence). V was clipped by 1 base and J by 3 bases; unmatched bases: 3. The CDR3 DNA follows: TGTGCCAGCAGCTTGACAGGGGTGGACACTGAAGCTTTCTTT. This translates into CASSLTGVDTEAFF. Full variable domain (outside the CDR3, taken from reference TRBV5-4 and TRBJ1-1): ETGVTQSPTHLIKTRGQQVTLRCSSQSGHNTVSWYQQALGQGPQFIFQYYREEENGRGNFPPRFSGLQFPNYSSELNVNALELDDSALYLCASSLTGVDTEAFFGQGTRLTVV.

The chain recombines TRBV21-1 with TRBJ1-1; the table's D call of TRBD1 was not tested on the DNA. TRBV21-1 is listed as a pseudogene. This CDR3 region has 15 residues. CDR3 coding DNA: TGTGCCAGCAGCAAAGTAGACAGGCCGAACACTGAAGCTTTCTTT. It is translated as CASSKVDRPNTEAFF.

This clone appeared once. V usage is TRBV4-1 and J usage is TRBJ2-7; 8 positions match TRBD1. The J segment lost 2 bases and the V segment lost 1 base, leaving 4 bases of the junction unmatched. Germline V lookup: CDR1 MGHRA, CDR2 YSYEKL. The CDR3 has 15 amino acids. The CDR3 DNA is TGCGCCAGCAGCCAAGGGACAGGGTCCCCCTACGAGCAGTACGTC. It codes for CASSQGTGSPYEQYV.

V usage is TRBV20-1 and J usage is TRBJ1-1; TRBD1 might be the D (6 bases). Between the trimmed V and J ends, which lost 5 bases and 11 bases, there was a span of 15 bases. This CDR3 has 11 amino acids. Per the germline V gene, CDR1 is DFQATT and CDR2 is SNEGSKA (reference sequence). The CDR3 bases are TGCAGTGCTTATCTACAGGGAGAGGCTTTCTTT. It codes for CSAYLQGEAFF.

The chain carries TRBV7-6 and TRBJ1-1; 8 nucleotides line up with TRBD1. The CDR3 is 13 amino acids. The V segment lost 5 bases and the J segment 5 bases; nucleotides outside the gene matches: 4. CDR1 and CDR2 from the germline V gene are SGHVS and FNYEAQ. The CDR3 reads CASSGTGGTEAFF. In DNA form, the CDR3 reads TGTGCCAGCAGCGGCACAGGGGGGACTGAAGCTTTCTTT.

This chain connects TRBV7-8 to TRBJ2-7, with D possibly being TRBD1 (5 bases). The germline V gene encodes CDR1 SGHVS and CDR2 FQNEAQ. CDR3 length: 13 amino acids. Trimming removed 3 bases from V and 2 bases from J, with 8 bases in between. Here the CDR3 reads CASSFSGPYEQYF. The CDR3 nucleotides are TGTGCCAGCAGCTTCTCAGGGCCCTACGAGCAGTACTTC.

This sequence joins TRBV19 and TRBJ1-2; D is uncertain. The CDR3 consists of 12 residues. Per germline, CDR1 LNHDA and CDR2 SQIVND (reference sequence). V was shortened by 1 base and J by 7 bases, with 7 bases between the two germline ends. DNA for the CDR3: TGTGCCAGTAGTATAGGACAAATTGGCTACACCTTC. Its translation: CASSIGQIGYTF. Combining the CDR3 with reference TRBV19 and TRBJ1-2 gives the whole variable domain DGGITQSPKYLFRKEGQNVTLSCEQNLNHDAMYWYRQDPGQGLRLIYYSQIVNDFQKGDIAEGYSVSREKKESFPLTVTSAQKNPTAFYLCASSIGQIGYTFGSGTRLTVV.

The chain links TRBV27 to TRBJ1-4; 10 bases match TRBD1. Germline loops: CDR1 MNHEY, CDR2 SMNVEV (reference sequence). This CDR3 has 12 residues. Trimming cost V 9 bases and J 8 bases; bases outside gene matches: 3. As DNA, the CDR3 is TGTGCCAGTGGGACAGGGGCCGAAAAACTGTTTTTT. Amino acids: CASGTGAEKLFF. The variable domain in full, completed from reference TRBV27 and TRBJ1-4, reads EAQVTQNPRYLITVTGKKLTVTCSQNMNHEYMSWYRQDPGLGLRQIYYSMNVEVTDKGDVPEGYKVSRKEKRNFPLILESPSPNQTSLYFCASGTGAEKLFFGSGTQLSVL.

A remark on this clone: The same CDR3 can be traced to other DNA sequences in this sample. The chain couples TRBV4-1 to TRBJ1-1; D remains unclear. The length of the CDR3 is 13 residues. Between the trimmed V and J ends, which lost 1 base and 7 bases, there was a span of 10 bases. The germline V gene encodes CDR1 MGHRA and CDR2 YSYEKL. The CDR3 nucleotides read TGCGCCAGCAGCCAAGCCCCCGGTTATGAAGCTTTCTTT. The encoded protein is CASSQAPGYEAFF.

The chain recombines TRBV28 with TRBJ1-1, with a weak D call TRBD1 (5 bases). Germline V gene sequence: CDR1 MDHEN, CDR2 SYDVKM. The ends were cut back, 3 bases at V and 3 bases at J, with 17 bases in the middle. There are 16 residues in the CDR3. CDR3 in DNA: TGTGCCAGCAGTTTGGAGGGGACTTACTTTGACACTGAAGCTTTCTTT. It encodes CASSLEGTYFDTEAFF.

The chain has TRBV19 and TRBJ1-1; D ambiguous. The ends were cut back, 3 bases at V and 0 bases at J, with 5 bases in the middle. Germline loops: CDR1 LNHDA, CDR2 SQIVND (reference sequence). The CDR3 extends over 13 amino acids. The CDR3 sequence: CASSIGVNTEAFF. CDR3 DNA sequence: TGTGCCAGTAGTATCGGGGTGAACACTGAAGCTTTCTTT. Drawing the rest from reference TRBV19 and TRBJ1-1, the complete variable domain is DGGITQSPKYLFRKEGQNVTLSCEQNLNHDAMYWYRQDPGQGLRLIYYSQIVNDFQKGDIAEGYSVSREKKESFPLTVTSAQKNPTAFYLCASSIGVNTEAFFGQGTRLTVV.

About this clone itself: The sample has other DNA sequences that encode this CDR3 too. The genes are TRBV29-1 and TRBJ1-1; D might be TRBD1 (5 bases). The CDR3 covers 14 residues. Between the trimmed V and J ends, which lost 4 bases and 7 bases, there was a span of 19 bases. Germline-derived CDR1 and CDR2 are SQVTM and ANQGSEA. Here the CDR3 DNA reads TGCAGCGTTGTTGGAGGGGCGAAAATGTATGAAGCTTTCTTT. Its translation is CSVVGGAKMYEAFF.

V gene TRBV25-1 combines with J gene TRBJ1-6; D is ambiguous. V lost 3 bases, J lost 9 bases, and 12 bases lay in between. The V gene's germline CDR1 is MGHDK and CDR2 SYGVNS. The CDR3 is 14 residues long. The CDR3 DNA sequence: TGTGCCAGCAGTGACGGCGGCATGGGTTCACCCCTCCACTTT. Translation gives CASSDGGMGSPLHF. The full variable domain, its missing parts supplied by reference TRBV25-1 and TRBJ1-6, is EADIYQTPRYLVIGTGKKITLECSQTMGHDKMYWYQQDPGMELHLIHYSYGVNSTEKGDLSSESTVSRIRTEHFPLTLESARPSHTSQYLCASSDGGMGSPLHFGNGTRLTVT.

This clone was seen only a few times. The V and J genes are TRBV6-5 and TRBJ1-2; D is ambiguous. The ends were cut back, 2 bases at V and 6 bases at J, with 7 bases in the middle. The germline V gene has CDR1 MNHEY and CDR2 SVGAGI. The CDR3 runs 12 residues. This CDR3 is CASSYAGDGYTF. The CDR3 DNA reads as TGTGCCAGCAGTTACGCCGGGGATGGCTACACCTTC.

V is TRBV6-4 and J is TRBJ2-7, with TRBD1 identical over 7 bases. The CDR3 loop spans 15 amino acids. Germline-derived CDR1 and CDR2 are MRHNA and SNTAGT. The J segment lost 4 bases and the V segment lost 6 bases, leaving 12 bases of the junction unmatched. DNA for the CDR3: TGTGCCAGCAGGAAATATGGGACAGCCGAATACGAGCAGTACTTC. It codes for CASRKYGTAEYEQYF.